This TCR beta chain stems from a study of T cells in Graves' hyperthyroidism and ophthalmopathy. Findings and limits, study-wide: Most clonotypes expanded in the thyroid (above 0.001) were also present in blood.

Germline V gene lookup returns CDR1 MDHEN and CDR2 SYDVKM. The CDR3 is 16 amino acids. The V gene end was trimmed by 5 bases and the J gene end by 0 bases; junction bases not matched to a gene: 6. This clonotype was seen repeatedly, ten times or more. The antigen is unknown. Amplified TCR beta CDR3 regions came from RNA transcripts. Carried out on the TCR CDR3, a first-round RT-PCR used the HTBI primer set. TCRdb analysed the multiplex PCR reads with MiXCR anew, one entry per CDR3 protein. The sample lists approximately 600,000 distinct CDR3 sequences; approximately 15% were seen once. This receptor was identified in a woman between 25 and 40 years old with Graves' hyperthyroidism that later progressed to Graves' ophthalmopathy. The chain couples TRBV28 to TRBJ2-3; 9 positions match TRBD2. Sequenced material: blood. The CDR3 nucleotides are TGTGCCAGCAGTCTAGGGACTAGCTATAGCACAGATACGCAGTATTTT. Protein sequence: CASSLGTSYSTDTQYF.